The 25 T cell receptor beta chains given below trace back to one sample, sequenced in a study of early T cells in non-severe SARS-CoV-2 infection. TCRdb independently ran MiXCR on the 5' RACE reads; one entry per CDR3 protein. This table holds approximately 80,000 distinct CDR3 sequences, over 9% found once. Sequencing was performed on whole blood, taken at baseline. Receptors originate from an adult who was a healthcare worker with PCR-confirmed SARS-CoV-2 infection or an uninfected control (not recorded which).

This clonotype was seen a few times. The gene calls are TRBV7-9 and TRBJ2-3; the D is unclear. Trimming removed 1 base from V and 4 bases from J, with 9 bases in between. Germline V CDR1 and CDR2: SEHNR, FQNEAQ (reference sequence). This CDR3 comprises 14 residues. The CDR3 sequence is CASSLGPDPDTQYF. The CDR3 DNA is TGTGCCAGCAGCTTAGGGCCAGACCCAGATACGCAGTATTTT.

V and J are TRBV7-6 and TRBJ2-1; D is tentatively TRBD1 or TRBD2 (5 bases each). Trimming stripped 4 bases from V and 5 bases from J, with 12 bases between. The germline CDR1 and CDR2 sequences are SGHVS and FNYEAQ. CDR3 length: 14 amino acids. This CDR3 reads CASSSWDGDNEQFF. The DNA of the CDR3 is TGTGCCAGCAGCTCATGGGACGGAGACAATGAGCAGTTCTTC.

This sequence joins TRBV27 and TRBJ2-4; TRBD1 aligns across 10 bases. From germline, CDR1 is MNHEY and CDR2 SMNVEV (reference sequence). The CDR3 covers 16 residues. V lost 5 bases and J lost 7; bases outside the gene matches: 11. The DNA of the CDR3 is TGTGCCAGCAGTAGGGAGACAGGGGGCTTCTCGAACATTCAGTACTTC. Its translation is CASSRETGGFSNIQYF.

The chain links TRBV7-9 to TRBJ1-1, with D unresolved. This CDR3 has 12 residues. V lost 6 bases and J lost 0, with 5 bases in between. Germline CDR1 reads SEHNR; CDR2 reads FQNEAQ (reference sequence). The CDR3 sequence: CASRVMNTEAFF. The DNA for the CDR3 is TGTGCCAGCAGGGTTATGAACACTGAAGCTTTCTTT.

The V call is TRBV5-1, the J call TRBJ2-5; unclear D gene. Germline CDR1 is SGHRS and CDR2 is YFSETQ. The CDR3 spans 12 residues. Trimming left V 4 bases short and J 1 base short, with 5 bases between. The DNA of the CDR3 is TGCGCCAGCAGCCCCCTCCAAGAGACCCAGTACTTC. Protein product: CASSPLQETQYF.

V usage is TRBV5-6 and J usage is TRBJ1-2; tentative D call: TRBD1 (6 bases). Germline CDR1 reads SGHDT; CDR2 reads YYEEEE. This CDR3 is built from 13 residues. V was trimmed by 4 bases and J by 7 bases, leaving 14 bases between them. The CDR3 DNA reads TGTGCCAGCAGCCTAAACACAGGGTCTGGCTACACCTTC. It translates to CASSLNTGSGYTF.

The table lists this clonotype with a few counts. The CDR3 nucleotides are TGTGCCAGCAGCTCCGGACCCATCCCATACGAGCAGTACTTC. Protein: CASSSGPIPYEQYF. The rearrangement joins TRBV7-9 to TRBJ2-7; no firm D call. V dropped 4 bases and J dropped 4 bases, with 14 bases sitting between them. The CDR3 runs to 14 residues. Germline CDR1 is SEHNR and CDR2 is FQNEAQ (reference sequence).

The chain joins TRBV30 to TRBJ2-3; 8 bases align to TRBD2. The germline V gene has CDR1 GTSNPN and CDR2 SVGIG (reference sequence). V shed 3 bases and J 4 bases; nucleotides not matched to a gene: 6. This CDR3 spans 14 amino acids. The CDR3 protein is CAWSREGLADTQYF. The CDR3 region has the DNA TGTGCCTGGAGCCGGGAGGGGTTAGCAGATACGCAGTATTTT.

This CDR3 is CASSLAAQGNYGYTF. Here the CDR3 DNA reads TGTGCCAGCAGCCTCGCGGCACAGGGGAACTATGGCTACACCTTC. The chain joins TRBV11-2 to TRBJ1-2, with 7 nucleotides matching TRBD1. Germline assignment: CDR1 SGHAT and CDR2 FQNNGV. CDR3 length: 15 residues. The V and J ends lost 5 bases and 2 bases, in that order; junction bases with no gene match: 8.

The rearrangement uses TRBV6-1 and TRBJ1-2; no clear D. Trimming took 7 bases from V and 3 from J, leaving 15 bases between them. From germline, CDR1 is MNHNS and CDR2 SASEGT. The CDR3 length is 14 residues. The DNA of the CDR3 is TGTGCCAGCATCGGCATAGTAAGGGACTATGGCTACACCTTC. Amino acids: CASIGIVRDYGYTF.

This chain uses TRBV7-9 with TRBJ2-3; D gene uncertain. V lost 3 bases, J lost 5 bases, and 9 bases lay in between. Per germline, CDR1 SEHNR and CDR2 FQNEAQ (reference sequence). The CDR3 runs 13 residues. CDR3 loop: CASSFQTKDTQYF. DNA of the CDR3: TGTGCCAGCAGCTTCCAGACGAAAGATACGCAGTATTTT.

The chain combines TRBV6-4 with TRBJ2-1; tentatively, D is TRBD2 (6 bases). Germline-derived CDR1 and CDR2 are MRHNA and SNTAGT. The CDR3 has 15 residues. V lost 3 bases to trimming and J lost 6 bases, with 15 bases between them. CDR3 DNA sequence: TGTGCCAGCAGTGAGGAGGGGTCGGGTCCCAATGAGCAGTTCTTC. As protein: CASSEEGSGPNEQFF.

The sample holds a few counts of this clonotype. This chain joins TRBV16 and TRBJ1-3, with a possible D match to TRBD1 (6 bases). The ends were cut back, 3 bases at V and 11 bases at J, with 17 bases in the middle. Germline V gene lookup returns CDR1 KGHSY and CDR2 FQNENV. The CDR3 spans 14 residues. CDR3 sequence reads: CASSHYRDITAIYF. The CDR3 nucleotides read TGTGCCAGCAGCCATTACCGGGACATAACCGCCATATATTTT. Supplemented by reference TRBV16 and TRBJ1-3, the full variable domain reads GEEVAQTPKHLVRGEGQKAKLYCAPIKGHSYVFWYQQVLKNEFKFLISFQNENVFDETGMPKERFSAKCLPNSPCSLEIQATKLEDSAVYFCASSHYRDITAIYFGEGSWLTVV.

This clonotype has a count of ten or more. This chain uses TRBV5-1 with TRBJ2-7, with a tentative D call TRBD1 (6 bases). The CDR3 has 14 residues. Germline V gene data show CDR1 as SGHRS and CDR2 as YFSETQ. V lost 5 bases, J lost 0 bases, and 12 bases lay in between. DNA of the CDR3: TGCGCCAGCAGTTCGCAGGGGAACTCCTACGAGCAGTACTTC. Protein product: CASSSQGNSYEQYF.

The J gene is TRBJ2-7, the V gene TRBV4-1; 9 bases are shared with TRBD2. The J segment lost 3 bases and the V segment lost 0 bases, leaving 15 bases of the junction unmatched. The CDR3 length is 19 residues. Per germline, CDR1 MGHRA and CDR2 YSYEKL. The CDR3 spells CASSQDSLLTSGIFYEQYF. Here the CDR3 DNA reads TGCGCCAGCAGCCAAGATTCGCTCTTGACTAGCGGAATCTTCTACGAGCAGTACTTC.

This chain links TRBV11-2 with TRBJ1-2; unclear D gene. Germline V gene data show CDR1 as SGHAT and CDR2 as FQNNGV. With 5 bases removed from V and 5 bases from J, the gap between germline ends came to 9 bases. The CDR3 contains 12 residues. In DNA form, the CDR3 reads TGTGCCAGCAGCCAGGCACCATATGGCTACACCTTC. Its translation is CASSQAPYGYTF.

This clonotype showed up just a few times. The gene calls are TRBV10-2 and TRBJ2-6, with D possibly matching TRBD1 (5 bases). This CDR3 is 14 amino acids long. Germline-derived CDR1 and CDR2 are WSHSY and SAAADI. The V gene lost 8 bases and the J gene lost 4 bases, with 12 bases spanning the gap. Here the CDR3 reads CASAQASGANVLTF. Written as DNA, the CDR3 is TGCGCCAGCGCACAGGCATCGGGGGCCAACGTCCTGACTTTC.

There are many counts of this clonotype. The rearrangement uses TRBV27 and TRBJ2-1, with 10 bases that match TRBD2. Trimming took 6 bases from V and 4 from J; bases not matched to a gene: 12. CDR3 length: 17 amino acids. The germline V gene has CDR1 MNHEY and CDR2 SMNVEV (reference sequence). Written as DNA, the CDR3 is TGTGCCAGCAGCCCTATAGGGCTAGCGGGGGATTACAATGAGCAGTTCTTC. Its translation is CASSPIGLAGDYNEQFF.

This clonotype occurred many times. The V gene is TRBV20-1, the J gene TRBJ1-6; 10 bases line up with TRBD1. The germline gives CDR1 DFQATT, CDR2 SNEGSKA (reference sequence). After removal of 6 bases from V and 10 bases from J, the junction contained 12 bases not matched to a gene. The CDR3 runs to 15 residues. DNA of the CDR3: TGCAGTGCACCCAACAGGACAGGGGGGGGCTCACCCCTCCACTTT. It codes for CSAPNRTGGGSPLHF.

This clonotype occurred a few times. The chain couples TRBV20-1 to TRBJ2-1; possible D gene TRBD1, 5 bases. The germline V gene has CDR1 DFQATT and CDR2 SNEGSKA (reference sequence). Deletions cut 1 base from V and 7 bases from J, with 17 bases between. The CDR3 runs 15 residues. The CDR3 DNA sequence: TGCAGTGCTAGAGTCCCCGAGACAGTATTAAATGAGCAGTTCTTC. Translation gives CSARVPETVLNEQFF.

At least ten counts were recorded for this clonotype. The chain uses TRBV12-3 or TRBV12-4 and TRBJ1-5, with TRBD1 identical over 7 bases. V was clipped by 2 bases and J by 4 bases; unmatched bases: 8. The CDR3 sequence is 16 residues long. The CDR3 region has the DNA TGTGCCAGCAGTTTACAGGGGGGGGTGATGAATCAGCCCCAGCATTTT. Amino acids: CASSLQGGVMNQPQHF.

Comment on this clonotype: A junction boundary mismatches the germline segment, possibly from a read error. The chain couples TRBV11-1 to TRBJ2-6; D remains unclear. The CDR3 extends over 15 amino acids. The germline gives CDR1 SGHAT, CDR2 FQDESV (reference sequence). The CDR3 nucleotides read TGTGTCAGCAGCTTAGCTGGGACTGGGGCCAACGTCCTGACTTTC. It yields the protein CVSSLAGTGANVLTF.

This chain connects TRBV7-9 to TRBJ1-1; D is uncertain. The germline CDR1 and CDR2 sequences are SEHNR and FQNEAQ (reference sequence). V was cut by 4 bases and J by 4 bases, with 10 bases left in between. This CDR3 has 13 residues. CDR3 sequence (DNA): TGTGCCAGCAGCTATTACAAGGGCACTGAAGCTTTCTTT. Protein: CASSYYKGTEAFF. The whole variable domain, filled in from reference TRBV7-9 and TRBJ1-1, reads DTGVSQNPRHKITKRGQNVTFRCDPISEHNRLYWYRQTLGQGPEFLTYFQNEAQLEKSRLLSDRFSAERPKGSFSTLEIQRTEQGDSAMYLCASSYYKGTEAFFGQGTRLTVV.

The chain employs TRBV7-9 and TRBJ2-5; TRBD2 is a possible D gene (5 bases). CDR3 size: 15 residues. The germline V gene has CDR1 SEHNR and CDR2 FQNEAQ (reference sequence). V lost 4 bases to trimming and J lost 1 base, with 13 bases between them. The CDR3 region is CASSSTGDPQETQYF. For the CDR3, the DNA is TGTGCCAGCAGCTCCACCGGGGATCCCCAAGAGACCCAGTACTTC.

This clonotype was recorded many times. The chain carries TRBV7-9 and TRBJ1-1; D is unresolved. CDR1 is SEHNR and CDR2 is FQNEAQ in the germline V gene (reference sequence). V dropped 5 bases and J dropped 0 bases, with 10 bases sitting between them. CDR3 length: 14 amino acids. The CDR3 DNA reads TGTGCCAGCAGCCCCGACGTTCTGAACACTGAAGCTTTCTTT. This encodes CASSPDVLNTEAFF.